This is a list of T cell receptor beta chains from one sample in a study of T-cell memory formation after mild COVID-19. TCRdb passed the 5' RACE reads through MiXCR, listing each CDR3 protein once. The table lists about 170,000 distinct CDR3 sequences, about an eighth of them singletons. What was sequenced was PBMCs or a T cell subset sorted from them (not recorded which). The receptors stem from a man between 18 and 35 years old who had mild COVID-19 (a few samples of this study predate the infection). Cell type and time point are not known. CDR3s include the opening cysteine and the closing phenylalanine or tryptophan. A D gene is named only where the DNA matches it firmly. Size is omitted from some rows. Given values are once, few, many or a class for expanded clones.

v_gene	abundance	d_gene	j_gene	CDR3nt	CDR3aa
TRBV4-1	.	.	TRBJ1-5	TGCGCCAGCAGCCAACAACTTTCGACTGGCAATCAGCCCCAGCTTTTT	CASSQQLSTGNQPQLF
TRBV9	.	.	TRBJ2-1	TGTGCCAGCAGCGCGGATCGGGGGCCCGACAATGAGCAGTTCTTC	CASSADRGPDNEQFF
TRBV6-1	.	TRBD2	TRBJ2-1	TGTGCCAGCACGGGGCGAGCGGGGGGGGCCGTCAATGAGCAGTTCTTC	CASTGRAGGAVNEQFF
TRBV3-1	few	TRBD2	TRBJ2-3	TGTGCCAGCAGCCCTACGCTAGCGGGGAGAACAGATACGCAGTATTTT	CASSPTLAGRTDTQYF
TRBV20-1	.	.	TRBJ1-6	TGCAGTGCTAGAGCCAGCTCCTATAATTCACCCCTCCACTTT	CSARASSYNSPLHF
TRBV7-3	.	TRBD1	TRBJ1-2	TGTGCCAGCAGCCCGGGGACAGGCCGCCCTGAAGGCTACACCTTC	CASSPGTGRPEGYTF
TRBV7-9	many	.	TRBJ2-3	TGTGCCAGCAGCCCCTCCGGTCGCCCCGAGGATACGCAGTATTTT	CASSPSGRPEDTQYF
TRBV20-1	few	.	TRBJ2-7	TGCAGTGCTAGAGCAGCCATCCTCGACGAGCAGTACTTC	CSARAAILDEQYF
TRBV20-1	.	.	TRBJ1-5	TGCAGTGCTAGCCGCAGGGACACGGCTCATCAGCCCCAGCATTTT	CSASRRDTAHQPQHF
TRBV6-5	.	.	TRBJ2-3	TGTGCCAGCAGTTACTCCCCGGGAGATACGCAGTATTTT	CASSYSPGDTQYF
TRBV5-1	few	.	TRBJ2-7	TGCGCCAGCAGCTTGTACAGACTCGCCGACGAGCAGTACTTC	CASSLYRLADEQYF
TRBV7-2	.	.	TRBJ1-5	TGTGCCAGCAGCTTGTGGGGGAGAAGCAATCAGCCCCAGCATTTT	CASSLWGRSNQPQHF
TRBV20-1	few	.	TRBJ2-5	TGCAGTGCTAGGGGGGGGCCCCAAGAGACCCAGTACTTC	CSARGGPQETQYF
TRBV7-2	.	.	TRBJ2-1	TGTGCCAGCAGCGCCACACGCGGGCTGTACAATGAGCAGTTCTTC	CASSATRGLYNEQFF
TRBV6-1	.	.	TRBJ1-5	TGTGCCAGCAGTGAAGTACGGGGAGATCCCCAGCATTTT	CASSEVRGDPQHF
TRBV11-2	few	TRBD1	TRBJ1-2	TGTGCCAGCAGCTTAGATTCCGGGACAGGGCCCTATGGCTACACCTTC	CASSLDSGTGPYGYTF
TRBV7-2	many	.	TRBJ2-5	TGTGCCAGCAGCTTAGAAGGGGGGCGGAAGACCCAGTACTTC	CASSLEGGRKTQYF
TRBV28	.	.	TRBJ2-5	TGTGCCAGCAGGCGGGGAGGGGGGCATCAAGAGACCCAGTACTTC	CASRRGGGHQETQYF
TRBV6-1	few	TRBD1	TRBJ1-5	TGTGCCAGCAGTAGGGACAGGGGGCCTGGCAATCAGCCCCAGCATTTT	CASSRDRGPGNQPQHF
TRBV5-1	.	.	TRBJ1-2	TGCGCCAGCAGCTTGGGGACAGCTTACTATGGCTACACCTTC	CASSLGTAYYGYTF
TRBV27	.	.	TRBJ1-1	TGTGCCAGCAGTTGGGGGCAGGGAGGGGCTGAAGCTTTCTTT	CASSWGQGGAEAFF
TRBV20-1	few	.	TRBJ1-5	TGCAGTGCCCCATATGAGGGGCAAGGCAATCAGCCCCAGCATTTT	CSAPYEGQGNQPQHF
TRBV2	few	TRBD1	TRBJ1-2	TGTGCCAGCAGTGCGACAGGGCGGAACTATGGCTACACCTTC	CASSATGRNYGYTF
TRBV5-1	few	.	TRBJ2-3	TGCGCCAGCAGCTTGGAGTCGAGCACAGATACGCAGTATTTT	CASSLESSTDTQYF
TRBV7-9	few	TRBD2	TRBJ2-3	TGTGCCAGCAGCCCCACTAGCGGGGGCACAGATACGCAGTATTTT	CASSPTSGGTDTQYF
TRBV7-8	few	.	TRBJ1-6	TGTGCCAGCAGCTTACAGGGCGGCTCCTCTAATTCACCCCTCCACTTT	CASSLQGGSSNSPLHF
TRBV14	few	TRBD1	TRBJ1-2	TGTGCCAGCAGCCAAGGAAAATCAGGGGGGTACTATGGCTACACCTTC	CASSQGKSGGYYGYTF
TRBV5-8	.	.	TRBJ1-6	TGTGCCAGCAGCTTGGCCGGGTGGGGGGCCGGATCACCCCTCCACTTT	CASSLAGWGAGSPLHF
TRBV3-1	.	TRBD2	TRBJ2-2	TGTGCCAGCAGAGATAGACTAGCGGGGGAGAACACCGGGGAGCTGTTTTTT	CASRDRLAGENTGELFF
TRBV21-1	few	.	TRBJ2-5	TGTGCCAGCAGCAAAGTGAGGGCTGGGGAGACCCAGTACTTC	CASSKVRAGETQYF
TRBV20-1	few	.	TRBJ2-3	TGCAGTGGCAACAGCAGGGGTTTCGCTACGCAGTATTTT	CSGNSRGFATQYF
TRBV7-2	few	TRBD1	TRBJ1-6	TGTGCCAGCAGACTAGGACAGGGGTATAATTCACCCCTCCACTTT	CASRLGQGYNSPLHF
TRBV4-1	few	.	TRBJ1-6	TGCGCCAGCAGCCAAGCTCGACAGAGAAATTCACCCCTCCACTTT	CASSQARQRNSPLHF
TRBV20-1	few	.	TRBJ2-2	TGCAGTGCTAGAGAGGGCACCGGGGAGCTGTTTTTT	CSAREGTGELFF
TRBV18	many	.	TRBJ2-7	TGTGCCAGCTCACCAGGTGTCGGAAGGGGGGGAGACGAGCAGTACTTC	CASSPGVGRGGDEQYF
TRBV7-9	few	.	TRBJ2-1	TGTGCCAGCAGCCTTCCATTCGGACAGCCAAGGGAGCAGTTCTTC	CASSLPFGQPREQFF
TRBV5-1	.	.	TRBJ1-1	TGCGCCAGCAGCAGGGATCGCACTGAAGCTTTCTTT	CASSRDRTEAFF
TRBV15	.	.	TRBJ2-7	TGTGCCACCAGCAGAGATGCGGGTTACGAGCAGTACTTC	CATSRDAGYEQYF
TRBV12-3/TRBV12-4	.	.	TRBJ1-5	TGTGCCAGCAGTTTAATGGGGCAGGGCAATCAGCCCCAGCATTTT	CASSLMGQGNQPQHF
TRBV6-6	few	.	TRBJ2-5	TGTGCCAGCAGACTCACTTTTGGGGAGACCCAGTACTTC	CASRLTFGETQYF
TRBV7-9	.	TRBD2	TRBJ2-1	TGTGCCAGCAGCCGGGGGGATGGGTCCTACAATGAGCAGTTCTTC	CASSRGDGSYNEQFF